This TCR beta chain was recorded in a study of prognosis after radiotherapy for stage I lung cancer. As for the study in general: Among the non-small cell lung cancer patients, all were considered medically inoperable.

Two-round multiplex PCR, the amplification method, yielded TCR beta CDR3 from genomic DNA. The authors ran first-round PCR with primers specific to each TRBV and TRBJ gene. PCR's second round employed universal primers. TCRdb used MiXCR to reprocess the multiplex PCR reads, holding one entry per CDR3 protein. The sample comprises under 75,000 distinct CDR3 sequences, 26% of which are singletons, and 7.5% rests with the top ten. This clonotype was picked up many times. Its antigen is unidentified. The germline V and J ends were trimmed by 6 bases and 6 bases, with 13 bases remaining between them. This CDR3 has 13 residues. Germline V gives CDR1 LNHDA, CDR2 SQIVND (reference sequence). Findings of the study overall: In patients who developed distant metastases, Shannon entropy measured after stereotactic body radiation therapy was lower, and baseline Shannon entropy was not associated with metastases. Tumor-specific reactivity of the expanded TCR clones remained undetermined.

The input for sequencing was PBMCs, taken before or after stereotactic body radiation therapy (not recorded which). The clonotype originates from a donor over 45 with non-small cell lung cancer. The J gene is TRBJ2-3, the V gene TRBV19; D possibly matches TRBD1 or TRBD2 (5 bases each). CDR3 residues: CASSPGTYDTQYF. In nucleotides, the CDR3 is TGTGCCAGTAGCCCCGGGACCTATGATACGCAGTATTTT.